The subject of this entry is one TCR beta chain. Sequencing was performed with immunoSEQ multiplex PCR; in TCRdb, only in-frame clones are kept and a portion is missing. The data show more than 300,000 clones, with around 84% seen just once and 1.5% to 2.5% held by the top ten. The sample belongs to a study of Ad26.COV2.S vaccination and SARS-CoV-2 variants. The V gene lost 8 bases and the J gene lost 2 bases, with 17 bases spanning the gap. The CDR3 is 15 amino acids. Germline lookup yields CDR1 LNHDA and CDR2 SQIVND (reference sequence). Specified treatment: roughly 19 received Ad26.COV2.S at low or high dose, single or two shots; about five received placebo; per-sample allocation not given. All samples were drawn on day 63, counting from the first vaccine or placebo injection. Boston hosted the donor, who was an adult aged 18-55 years.

Sequencing used peripheral blood, obtained in a trial of Ad26.COV2.S vaccine versus placebo. The chain couples TRBV19 to TRBJ2-3, with no clear D. The sequence derives from a person aged 18-60 years who received the Ad26.COV2.S COVID-19 vaccine or a placebo. The CDR3 DNA is TGTGCCAGTTCTCCCGGCGGAAAGCCCACAGATACGCAGTATTTT. This encodes CASSPGGKPTDTQYF.